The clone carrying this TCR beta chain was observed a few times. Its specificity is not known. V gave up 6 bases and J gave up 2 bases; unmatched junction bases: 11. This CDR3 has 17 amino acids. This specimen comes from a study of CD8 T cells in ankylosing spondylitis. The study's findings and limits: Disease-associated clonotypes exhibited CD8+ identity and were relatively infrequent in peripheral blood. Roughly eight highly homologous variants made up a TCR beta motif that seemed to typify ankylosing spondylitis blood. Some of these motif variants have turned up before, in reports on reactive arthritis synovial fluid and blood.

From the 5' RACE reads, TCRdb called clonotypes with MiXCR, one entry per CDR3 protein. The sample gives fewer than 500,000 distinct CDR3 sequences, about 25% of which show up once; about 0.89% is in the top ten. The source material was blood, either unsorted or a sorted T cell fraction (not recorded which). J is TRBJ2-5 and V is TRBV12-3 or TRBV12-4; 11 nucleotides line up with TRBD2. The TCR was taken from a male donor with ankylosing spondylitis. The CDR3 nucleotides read TGTGCCAGCAGACCGATAGCGGGAGGGCCTGGGCAAGAGACCCAGTACTTC. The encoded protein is CASRPIAGGPGQETQYF.